The source of this T cell receptor beta chain is a study of long-term antiretroviral therapy in people with HIV. Study-wide results and limits: Diversity increased after ART yet remained lower than in transplant donor controls. Before ART, certain clones expanded, and these dominated the repertoire at all time points.

Running of the v3.0 immunoSEQ assay took place at survey level. TCRdb's copy holds only in-frame clones and misses some; the assay was immunoSEQ multiplex PCR. Of under 30,000 clones listed, 87% are singletons. With respect to this clone: Antigen unknown.

The starting material was unsorted PBMCs, obtained 1.8 years before starting antiretroviral therapy. The source is a man aged 50 to 60 with HIV.

CDR3 sequence reads: CASTDAREAGNTIYF. CDR3 coding DNA: TGTGCCAGCACCGACGCCAGGGAAGCTGGAAACACCATATATTTT. J is TRBJ1-3 and V is TRBV28, with a tentative D call TRBD1 (5 bases). The V and J ends lost 7 bases and 2 bases respectively, with 15 bases between them. This CDR3 spans 15 amino acids. Germline V gives CDR1 MDHEN, CDR2 SYDVKM.